Below, 8 T cell receptor beta chains from the same sample are listed, as sequenced in a study of cytomegalovirus exposure and HLA in healthy donors. The primer mix had 60 Vbeta and 13 Jbeta primers. Repertoires were generated with immunoSEQ multiplex PCR, while TCRdb's copy carries only in-frame clones and drops some. The sample shows roughly 140,000 clones, about four fifths of them seen only once. The sequenced sample was PBMCs. The receptor source for this set is a male donor in good health and CMV-seronegative.

This chain links TRBV27 with TRBJ1-2; a possible D gene is TRBD1 (6 bases). Germline CDR1 is MNHEY and CDR2 is SMNVEV (reference sequence). This CDR3 has 17 residues. V was clipped by 5 bases and J by 7 bases, with 26 bases between them. The CDR3 sequence is CASSPKSRAGVRGGYTF. As DNA, the CDR3 is TGTGCCAGCAGTCCTAAATCGCGGGCAGGGGTTAGGGGTGGCTACACCTTC.

The chain uses TRBV2 and TRBJ2-7, with TRBD1 as a possible D gene (7 bases). V lost 10 bases, J lost 5 bases, and 15 bases lay in between. This CDR3 spans 12 amino acids. Looked up from germline, CDR1 is SNHLY and CDR2 is FYNNEI. This chain's CDR3 is CATGGGRHEQYF. CDR3 sequence (DNA): TGTGCCACAGGGGGAGGTCGACACGAGCAGTACTTC.

The V gene is TRBV27, the J gene TRBJ2-1; 9 bases align to TRBD1. The CDR3 runs to 16 residues. The germline V gene encodes CDR1 MNHEY and CDR2 SMNVEV (reference sequence). Trimming removed 3 bases from V and 0 bases from J; junction bases left unmatched: 3. This CDR3 is CASSFGDRASYNEQFF. Written as DNA, the CDR3 is TGTGCCAGCAGTTTTGGGGACAGGGCCTCCTACAATGAGCAGTTCTTC.

In this sample, this clone turned up a few times. The chain recombines TRBV7-9 with TRBJ1-1, with D unclear. Between the trimmed V and J ends, which lost 1 base and 1 base, there was a span of 10 bases. Germline loops: CDR1 SEHNR, CDR2 FQNEAQ (reference sequence). The CDR3 is 15 amino acids. This CDR3 reads CASSLGRGTNTEAFF. In nucleotides, the CDR3 is TGTGCCAGCAGCTTAGGGCGGGGTACGAACACTGAAGCTTTCTTT.

This clone has more than one count but fewer than ten. The chain employs TRBV5-1 and TRBJ1-1; no definite D call. The CDR3 spans 15 residues. V lost 0 bases to trimming and J lost 0 bases, with 9 bases between them. Germline V gene lookup returns CDR1 SGHRS and CDR2 YFSETQ. DNA of the CDR3: TGCGCCAGCAGCTTGGGCCAGGTCTTGAACACTGAAGCTTTCTTT. This translates into CASSLGQVLNTEAFF.

The chain couples TRBV5-1 to TRBJ1-2; 7 bases are shared with TRBD1. After removal of 0 bases from V and 7 bases from J, the junction contained 15 bases not matched to a gene. This CDR3 is built from 17 residues. The V gene's germline CDR1 is SGHRS and CDR2 YFSETQ. Here the CDR3 reads CASSLEGGTAGAAGYTF. The CDR3 bases are TGCGCCAGCAGCTTGGAAGGCGGGACAGCCGGGGCAGCTGGCTACACCTTC.

In this sample, this clone turned up a few times. The chain joins TRBV7-3 to TRBJ1-1; D not certain. There are 13 residues in the CDR3. V was pared by 6 bases and J by 4 bases, with 12 bases between. Germline V gene lookup returns CDR1 SGHTA and CDR2 FQGTGA. The CDR3 loop reads CASSRREGTEAFF. The CDR3 nucleotides read TGTGCCAGCAGTCGAAGAGAGGGCACTGAAGCTTTCTTT.

This sequence joins TRBV7-9 and TRBJ2-7, with 9 bases aligning to TRBD1. Trimming took 5 bases from V and 9 from J; bases not matched to a gene: 17. The CDR3 runs 16 residues. Per germline, CDR1 SEHNR and CDR2 FQNEAQ (reference sequence). CDR3 in DNA: TGTGCCAGCAGCAGAGCACTGGGACAGGGTAGGTCAGTGCAGTACTTC. Translated: CASSRALGQGRSVQYF. The variable domain in full, with the rest retrieved from reference TRBV7-9 and TRBJ2-7, is DTGVSQNPRHKITKRGQNVTFRCDPISEHNRLYWYRQTLGQGPEFLTYFQNEAQLEKSRLLSDRFSAERPKGSFSTLEIQRTEQGDSAMYLCASSRALGQGRSVQYFGPGTRLTVT.